The sample holds a few counts of the clone carrying this T cell receptor (beta chain). Its cognate antigen is unknown. Within the sample, other DNA sequences also encode this same CDR3. The CDR3 is made up of 14 amino acids. Per germline, CDR1 SGHRS and CDR2 YFSETQ. The V segment lost 4 bases and the J segment 3 bases; nucleotides outside the gene matches: 4. A multiplex PCR was run with 60 Vbeta primers and 13 Jbeta primers. Method: immunoSEQ multiplex PCR; TCRdb's copy keeps in-frame clones and lacks some. The table shows 150,000 to 200,000 clones, with 68% occurring only once. This record belongs to a study of cytomegalovirus exposure and HLA in healthy donors. Study-level points and caveats: TCR beta chain V- and J-gene trimming was linked, in a later analysis, to a missense variant in DCLRE1C.

The TCR originated in a man in his fifties in good health and CMV-seronegative. This chain connects TRBV5-1 to TRBJ1-5; the match to TRBD1 covers 7 bases. The specimen was PBMCs. For the CDR3, the DNA is TGCGCCAGCAGCCCGGGGACAGTCAATCAGCCCCAGCATTTT. It encodes CASSPGTVNQPQHF.